This is a list of T cell receptor beta chains from one sample in a study of T cell responses to AZD1222 COVID-19 vaccine. Only in-frame clones appear in the TCRdb table, and some are missing; sequencing was by immunoSEQ multiplex PCR. The sample shows 100,000 to 150,000 clones, about 85% of them seen only once. The material sequenced was peripheral blood, taken 28 days after the second AZD1222 dose. The receptors originated from an adult who received the AZD1222 COVID-19 vaccine. Each CDR3 is given with its conserved first and last residue. The D gene is left open where the match is weak. Size values are once, few and many counts, or a class for expanded clones, and some rows have none.

TRBJ1-1	TRBV5-1	.	TRBD1	CASSAGQTVNTEAFF	TGCGCCAGCAGCGCGGGACAGACCGTAAACACTGAAGCTTTCTTT
TRBJ2-5	TRBV6-2/TRBV6-3	.	TRBD1	CASSYRTGRETQYF	TGTGCCAGCAGTTACCGGACAGGGCGAGAGACCCAGTACTTC
TRBJ2-7	TRBV7-2	once	.	CASSPGRLPYEQYF	TGTGCCAGCAGCCCGGGCCGCCTACCCTACGAGCAGTACTTC
TRBJ2-1	TRBV4-1	.	.	CASSQGAGQRDSRFF	TGCGCCAGCAGCCAAGGGGCGGGACAGAGGGACAGTCGGTTCTTC
TRBJ2-7	TRBV5-8	.	TRBD1	CASSLGGQPSYEQYF	TGTGCCAGCAGCTTGGGGGGACAGCCCTCCTACGAGCAGTACTTC
TRBJ2-5	TRBV28	.	.	CASIQGGNQETQYF	TGTGCCAGCATCCAGGGGGGTAACCAAGAGACCCAGTACTTC
TRBJ1-5	TRBV19	.	.	CASSPAGGNQPQHF	TGTGCCAGTAGTCCCGCGGGGGGCAATCAGCCCCAGCATTTT
TRBJ2-2	TRBV11-2	.	.	CASSHSNRRPESGELFF	TGTGCCAGCAGCCATTCAAACCGGAGGCCAGAATCCGGGGAGCTGTTTTTT
TRBJ1-4	TRBV3-1/TRBV3-2	.	.	CASKSGREKLFF	TGTGCCAGCAAATCAGGGCGGGAAAAACTGTTTTTT
TRBJ1-2	TRBV7-9	.	TRBD1	CASSPGGTANHNYGYTF	TGTGCCAGCAGCCCAGGGGGGACAGCAAACCATAACTATGGCTACACCTTC
TRBJ2-7	TRBV30	.	.	CAWSVGRGDIYEQYF	TGTGCCTGGAGTGTGGGGCGGGGCGATATCTACGAGCAGTACTTC
TRBJ2-7	TRBV10-1	.	TRBD1	CASSGGGTGASYEQYF	TGCGCCAGCAGCGGAGGGGGGACAGGGGCCTCCTACGAGCAGTACTTC
TRBJ2-7	TRBV5-5	.	TRBD2	CASSGREGPKYF	TGTGCCAGCAGCGGGAGGGAAGGGCCGAAGTACTTC
TRBJ2-7	TRBV19	.	.	CASSGEGEQYF	TGTGCCAGTTCCGGGGAAGGCGAGCAGTACTTC
TRBJ1-3	TRBV9	.	.	CASSEQPSTSGNTIYF	TGTGCCAGCAGCGAGCAGCCGTCGACCTCTGGAAACACCATATATTTT
TRBJ1-1	TRBV11-2	once	.	CASSPQGHHEAFF	TGTGCCAGCAGCCCGCAGGGACACCATGAAGCTTTCTTT
TRBJ1-2	TRBV6-5	few	.	CASSRRGRGYTF	TGTGCCAGCAGTCGCAGGGGCCGGGGCTACACCTTC
TRBJ2-3	TRBV5-1	once	.	CASNSSPPDDTQYF	TGCGCCAGCAACTCTTCCCCGCCCGACGATACGCAGTATTTT
TRBJ2-2	TRBV30	.	.	CAWKGQGHGELFF	TGTGCCTGGAAGGGCCAGGGGCACGGGGAGCTGTTTTTT
TRBJ2-3	TRBV2	few	TRBD2	CAGLSLLAGVSTDTQYF	TGTGCCGGCCTCAGCTTACTGGCGGGGGTTAGCACAGATACGCAGTATTTT
TRBJ2-1	TRBV29-1	.	TRBD1	CSVRTGGEQFF	TGCAGCGTTCGTACAGGGGGTGAGCAGTTCTTC
TRBJ1-4	TRBV5-1	.	TRBD1	CASSLVRGRGSNEKLFF	TGCGCCAGCAGCTTGGTCAGGGGGCGCGGTTCTAATGAAAAACTGTTTTTT
TRBJ2-1	TRBV7-9	.	.	CASSLQPNNEQFF	TGTGCCAGCAGCTTACAACCGAACAATGAGCAGTTCTTC
TRBJ1-5	TRBV5-5	once	TRBD1	CASSSQGDQPQHF	TGTGCCAGCAGCTCACAGGGGGATCAGCCCCAGCATTTT
TRBJ2-3	TRBV29-1	.	.	CSVERGITDTQYF	TGCAGCGTTGAAAGGGGAATCACAGATACGCAGTATTTT
TRBJ1-2	TRBV19	few	.	CASTQGGSTNYGYTF	TGTGCCAGTACTCAGGGAGGGTCCACTAACTATGGCTACACCTTC
TRBJ1-2	TRBV11-2	.	.	CASSLGEADGGYTF	TGTGCCAGCAGCTTAGGAGAGGCTGATGGTGGCTACACCTTC
TRBJ1-2	TRBV11-2	.	.	CASSPVRGRANYGYTF	TGTGCCAGCAGCCCCGTCAGGGGTAGAGCTAACTATGGCTACACCTTC
TRBJ2-3	TRBV11-3	.	.	CASSFRSDTQYF	TGTGCCAGCAGCTTCAGGAGTGATACGCAGTATTTT
TRBJ2-5	TRBV6-6	.	.	CASSFTPGRGETQYF	TGTGCCAGCAGTTTTACCCCGGGGCGTGGAGAGACCCAGTACTTC
TRBJ2-3	TRBV7-2	.	TRBD1	CASSILGGQGAPDTQYF	TGTGCCAGCAGCATACTCGGAGGACAGGGGGCGCCAGATACGCAGTATTTT
TRBJ1-1	TRBV6-5	.	.	CASSYSTYHEAFF	TGTGCCAGCAGTTACTCGACGTACCATGAAGCTTTCTTT
TRBJ1-5	TRBV28	.	TRBD1	CASSADREWQPQHF	TGTGCCAGCAGTGCGGACAGGGAGTGGCAGCCCCAGCATTTT
TRBJ2-3	TRBV5-1	.	.	CASSPGVGADTQYF	TGCGCCAGCTCTCCGGGGGTTGGAGCAGATACGCAGTATTTT
TRBJ2-1	TRBV4-3	.	.	CASSHPVGVAYNEQFF	TGCGCCAGCAGCCACCCCGTGGGGGTCGCCTACAATGAGCAGTTCTTC
TRBJ1-1	TRBV28	.	.	CASSPQGKDTEAFF	TGTGCCAGCAGCCCACAGGGAAAGGACACTGAAGCTTTCTTT
TRBJ1-1	TRBV7-8	.	.	CASSWSGETEAFF	TGTGCCAGCAGCTGGTCAGGGGAAACTGAAGCTTTCTTT
TRBJ1-2	TRBV5-4	.	.	CASSPDRANYGYTF	TGTGCCAGCAGTCCCGACCGAGCTAACTATGGCTACACCTTC
TRBJ1-2	TRBV5-1	.	.	CASSFDGNYGYTF	TGCGCCAGCAGCTTCGACGGGAACTATGGCTACACCTTC
TRBJ1-2	TRBV3-1/TRBV3-2	.	TRBD1	CASSPGTGNGYTF	TGTGCCAGCAGCCCCGGGACAGGGAATGGCTACACCTTC
TRBJ1-1	TRBV27	.	TRBD1	CASSFVKAQGATEAFF	TGTGCCAGCAGTTTTGTAAAGGCACAGGGGGCCACTGAAGCTTTCTTT
TRBJ2-5	TRBV7-2	once	TRBD2	CASSSGLATGETQYF	TGTGCCAGCAGCTCGGGACTAGCGACGGGAGAGACCCAGTACTTC
TRBJ1-2	TRBV6-4	few	.	CASSPGGSGNYGYTF	TGTGCCAGCAGCCCTGGGGGGTCCGGGAACTATGGCTACACCTTC
TRBJ2-5	TRBV4-1	.	.	CASSQALGGKETQYF	TGCGCCAGCAGCCAAGCACTAGGAGGAAAAGAGACCCAGTACTTC
TRBJ1-1	TRBV13	few	.	CASSLWSGGPIEAFF	TGTGCCAGCAGCTTATGGTCTGGGGGCCCGATTGAAGCTTTCTTT
TRBJ1-1	TRBV10-3	.	.	CAISEGSWSEAFF	TGTGCCATCAGTGAGGGCAGTTGGTCTGAAGCTTTCTTT
TRBJ2-1	TRBV6-2/TRBV6-3	.	.	CASSLLGPYNEQFF	TGTGCCAGCAGTTTGCTGGGTCCCTACAATGAGCAGTTCTTC
TRBJ1-5	TRBV28	.	.	CATMTANQPQHF	TGTGCCACCATGACAGCCAATCAGCCCCAGCATTTT
TRBJ2-2	TRBV23-1	few	.	CASSQEDRQNTGELFF	TGCGCCAGCAGCCAAGAGGACAGACAAAACACCGGGGAGCTGTTTTTT
TRBJ2-1	TRBV4-1	.	.	CASSHGLSGLVQFF	TGCGCCAGCAGCCATGGACTCTCTGGTTTGGTGCAGTTCTTC